This TCR beta chain was observed in a study of molecular identifiers for immune sequencing clone quantification. Sorting recovered naive CD8 T cells on a CD8+CD4-CCR7+CD45RA+ profile. Study-level findings and limits: Jurkat TCR RNA spiked in from one cell reportedly remained identifiable amid about a million naive cells. Effector cells had over 99% of their molecules in clones above 20 RNA copies, while naive cells had under 1%.

Note on this clonotype: Its target is unknown. A junction boundary mismatches the germline segment, possibly from a read error.

This CDR3 spans 12 amino acids. Germline CDR1 and CDR2: MNHEY and SMNVEV (reference sequence). Preparation of the bulk TCR libraries relied on previously described methods and listed TCR primers. From the PCR reads, TCRdb called clonotypes with MiXCR, one entry per CDR3 protein. The table lists tens of thousands of distinct CDR3 sequences, 15% to 20% of them singletons. The chain has TRBV27 and TRBJ2-1; 11 bases match TRBD2. The sample consisted of naive CD8+ T cells from blood, with Jurkat cell RNA spiked in. Described subset: FACS-sorted CD8+CD4-CCR7+CD45RA+ naive T cells. The receptor was isolated from a human donor in good health. Some libraries in this study had Jurkat cell RNA spiked in. The CDR3 region is CASTSLAGGYSF. CDR3 coding DNA: TGTGCCAGCACTTCCCTAGCGGGAGGTTACTCCTTC.